The sequence of this TCR beta chain was determined in a study of shared clonotypes between healthy human individuals. The CDR3 runs 16 residues. V was shortened by 4 bases and J by 0 bases, with 12 bases between the two germline ends. Germline loops: CDR1 MGHRA, CDR2 YSYEKL. For this clone: Different DNA sequences within this sample yield the same CDR3.

The repertoire was sequenced with immunoSEQ multiplex PCR; TCRdb's copy has only in-frame clones and lacks some. The data hold hundreds of thousands of clones, with approximately 75% observed a single time. V gene TRBV4-1 combines with J gene TRBJ1-4; the D gene is possibly TRBD1 (5 bases). Sequencing used memory CD4+ T cells sorted from blood. The subset here: CD45RA-negative fraction. The receptor's source is a woman under 40 in good health. CDR3 nucleotide sequence: TGCGCCAGCAGCCTCCAGGGACTTGCAACTAATGAAAAACTGTTTTTT. This sequence encodes CASSLQGLATNEKLFF.